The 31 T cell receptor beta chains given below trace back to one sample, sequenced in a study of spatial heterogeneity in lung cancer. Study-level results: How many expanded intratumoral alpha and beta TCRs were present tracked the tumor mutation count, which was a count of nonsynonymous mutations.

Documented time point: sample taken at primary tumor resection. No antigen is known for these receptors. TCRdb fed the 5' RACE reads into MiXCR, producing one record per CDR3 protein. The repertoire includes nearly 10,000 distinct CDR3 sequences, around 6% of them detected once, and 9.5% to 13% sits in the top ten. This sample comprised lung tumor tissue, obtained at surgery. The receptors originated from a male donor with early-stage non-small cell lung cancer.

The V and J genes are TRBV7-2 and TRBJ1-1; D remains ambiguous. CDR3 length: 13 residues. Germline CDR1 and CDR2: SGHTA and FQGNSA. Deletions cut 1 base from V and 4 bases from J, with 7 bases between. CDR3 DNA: TGTGCCAGCAGCTTAGGCCCCCCCACTGAAGCTTTCTTT. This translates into CASSLGPPTEAFF.

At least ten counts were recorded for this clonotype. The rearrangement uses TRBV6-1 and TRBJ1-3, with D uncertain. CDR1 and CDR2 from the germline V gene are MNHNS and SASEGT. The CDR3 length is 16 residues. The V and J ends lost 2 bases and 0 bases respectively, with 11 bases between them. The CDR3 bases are TGTGCCAGCAGTGAATCCGCGGCAGGCTCTGGAAACACCATATATTTT. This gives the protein CASSESAAGSGNTIYF.

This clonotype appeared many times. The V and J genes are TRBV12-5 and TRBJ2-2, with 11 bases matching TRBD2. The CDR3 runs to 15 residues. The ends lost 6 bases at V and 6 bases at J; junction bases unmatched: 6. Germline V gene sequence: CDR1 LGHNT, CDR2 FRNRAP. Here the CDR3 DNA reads TGTGCTAGTGGACCAAGACTAGCGGGACCCGGGGAGCTGTTTTTT. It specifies CASGPRLAGPGELFF.

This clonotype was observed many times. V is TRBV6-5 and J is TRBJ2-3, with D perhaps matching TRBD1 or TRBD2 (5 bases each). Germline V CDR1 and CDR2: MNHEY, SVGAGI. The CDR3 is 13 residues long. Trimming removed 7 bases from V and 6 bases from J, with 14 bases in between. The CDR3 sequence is CASTRDRRDTQYF. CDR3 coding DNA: TGTGCCAGCACCCGGGACCGGAGGGATACGCAGTATTTT.

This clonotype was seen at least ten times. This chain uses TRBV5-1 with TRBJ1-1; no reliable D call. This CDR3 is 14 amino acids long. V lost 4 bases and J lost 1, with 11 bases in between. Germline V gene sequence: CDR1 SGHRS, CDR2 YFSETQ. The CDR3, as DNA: TGCGCCAGCAGCCCCGCCGCAGCGAACACTGAAGCTTTCTTT. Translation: CASSPAAANTEAFF. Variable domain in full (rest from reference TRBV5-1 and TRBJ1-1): KAGVTQTPRYLIKTRGQQVTLSCSPISGHRSVSWYQQTPGQGLQFLFEYFSETQRNKGNFPGRFSGRQFSNSRSEMNVSTLELGDSALYLCASSPAAANTEAFFGQGTRLTVV.

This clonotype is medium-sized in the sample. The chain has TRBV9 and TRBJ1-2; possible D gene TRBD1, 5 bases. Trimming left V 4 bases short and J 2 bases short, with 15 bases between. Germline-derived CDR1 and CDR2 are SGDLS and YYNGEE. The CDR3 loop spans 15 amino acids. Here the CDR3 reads CASSPGGGANYGYTF. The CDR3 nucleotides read TGTGCCAGCAGCCCAGGAGGCGGGGCAAACTATGGCTACACCTTC.

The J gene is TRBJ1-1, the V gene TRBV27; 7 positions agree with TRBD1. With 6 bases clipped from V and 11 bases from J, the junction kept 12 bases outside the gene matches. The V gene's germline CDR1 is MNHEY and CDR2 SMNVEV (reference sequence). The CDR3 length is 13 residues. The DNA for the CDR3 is TGTGCCAGCAGCCTAGTGACAGGGAGTTTGGCTTTCTTT. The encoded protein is CASSLVTGSLAFF.

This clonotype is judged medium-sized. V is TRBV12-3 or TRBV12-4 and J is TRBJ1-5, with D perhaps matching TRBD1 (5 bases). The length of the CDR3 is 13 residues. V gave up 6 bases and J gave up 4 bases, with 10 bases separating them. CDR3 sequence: CASRQTANQPQHF. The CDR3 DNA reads TGTGCCAGCAGGCAGACAGCTAATCAGCCCCAGCATTTT.

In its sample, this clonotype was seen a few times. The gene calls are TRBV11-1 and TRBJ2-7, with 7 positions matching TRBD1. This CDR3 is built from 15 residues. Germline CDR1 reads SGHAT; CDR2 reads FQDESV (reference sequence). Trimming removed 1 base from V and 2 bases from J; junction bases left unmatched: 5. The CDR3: CASSLGDRETYEQYF. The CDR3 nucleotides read TGTGCCAGCAGCTTAGGAGACAGGGAAACCTACGAGCAGTACTTC.

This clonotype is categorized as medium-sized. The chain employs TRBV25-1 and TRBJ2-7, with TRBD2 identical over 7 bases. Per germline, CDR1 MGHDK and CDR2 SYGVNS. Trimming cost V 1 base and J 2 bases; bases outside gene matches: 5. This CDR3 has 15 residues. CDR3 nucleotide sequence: TGTGCCAGCAGTGAATCTTCTAGCGGTACCTACGAGCAGTACTTC. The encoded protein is CASSESSSGTYEQYF.

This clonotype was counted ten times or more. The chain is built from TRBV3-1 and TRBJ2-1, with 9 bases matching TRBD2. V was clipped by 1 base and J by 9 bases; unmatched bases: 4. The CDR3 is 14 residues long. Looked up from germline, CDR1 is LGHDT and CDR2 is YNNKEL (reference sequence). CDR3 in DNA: TGTGCCAGCAGCCAAGGCGCGGGAGGGCGTGAGCAGTTCTTC. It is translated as CASSQGAGGREQFF.

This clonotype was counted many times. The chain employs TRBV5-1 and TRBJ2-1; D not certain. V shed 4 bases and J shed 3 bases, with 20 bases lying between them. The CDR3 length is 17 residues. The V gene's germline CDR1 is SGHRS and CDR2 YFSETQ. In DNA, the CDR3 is TGCGCCAGCAGCCTCACCTCATTTACCCCCGTCTACAATGAGCAGTTCTTC. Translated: CASSLTSFTPVYNEQFF.

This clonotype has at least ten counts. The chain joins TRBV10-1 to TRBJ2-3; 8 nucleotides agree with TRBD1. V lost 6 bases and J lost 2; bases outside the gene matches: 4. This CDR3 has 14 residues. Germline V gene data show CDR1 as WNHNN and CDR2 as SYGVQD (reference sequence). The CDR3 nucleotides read TGCGCCAGCAGCGGGGACAGGCCCACAGATACGCAGTATTTT. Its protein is CASSGDRPTDTQYF.

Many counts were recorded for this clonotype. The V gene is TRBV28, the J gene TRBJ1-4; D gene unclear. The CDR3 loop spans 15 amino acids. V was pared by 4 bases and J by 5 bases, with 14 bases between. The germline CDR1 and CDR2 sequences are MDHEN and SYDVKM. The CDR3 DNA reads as TGTGCCAGCAGTTCCCAAGGAGGTCCGAATGAAAAACTGTTTTTT. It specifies CASSSQGGPNEKLFF.

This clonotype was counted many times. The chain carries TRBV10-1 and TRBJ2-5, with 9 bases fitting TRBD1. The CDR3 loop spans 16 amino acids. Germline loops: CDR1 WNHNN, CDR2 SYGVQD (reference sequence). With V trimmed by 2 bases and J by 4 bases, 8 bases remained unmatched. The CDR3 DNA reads TGCGCCAGCAGTGAGGCTAACAGGGGGCGCGGAGAGACCCAGTACTTC. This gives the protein CASSEANRGRGETQYF.

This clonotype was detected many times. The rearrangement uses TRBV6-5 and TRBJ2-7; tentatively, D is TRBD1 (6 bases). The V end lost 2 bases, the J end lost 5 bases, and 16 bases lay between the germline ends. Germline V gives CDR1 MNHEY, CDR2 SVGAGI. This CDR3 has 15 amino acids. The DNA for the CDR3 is TGTGCCAGCAGTTACGAGGCAGGGGTAACACACGAGCAGTACTTC. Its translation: CASSYEAGVTHEQYF.

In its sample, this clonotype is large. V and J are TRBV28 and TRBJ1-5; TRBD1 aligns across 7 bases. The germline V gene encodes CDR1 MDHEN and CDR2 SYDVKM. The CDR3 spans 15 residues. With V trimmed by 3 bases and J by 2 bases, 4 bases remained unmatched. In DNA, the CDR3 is TGTGCCAGCAGTTTGACAGGGCAGGGCAATCAGCCCCAGCATTTT. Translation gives CASSLTGQGNQPQHF.

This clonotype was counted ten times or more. The CDR3 coding sequence is TGCAGTGCTCTCCGGGTACCCGGGGAGCTGTTTTTT. Amino acids: CSALRVPGELFF. The chain is built from TRBV20-1 and TRBJ2-2, with D unresolved. This CDR3 comprises 12 residues. Trimming stripped 5 bases from V and 6 bases from J, with 10 bases between. CDR1 DFQATT and CDR2 SNEGSKA come from the germline V gene (reference sequence).

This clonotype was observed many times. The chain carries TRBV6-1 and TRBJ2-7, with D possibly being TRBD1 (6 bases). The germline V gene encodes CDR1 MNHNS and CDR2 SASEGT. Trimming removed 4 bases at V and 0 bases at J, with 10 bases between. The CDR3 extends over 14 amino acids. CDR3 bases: TGTGCCAGCAGTGGACAGGTGCCCTCCTACGAGCAGTACTTC. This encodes CASSGQVPSYEQYF.

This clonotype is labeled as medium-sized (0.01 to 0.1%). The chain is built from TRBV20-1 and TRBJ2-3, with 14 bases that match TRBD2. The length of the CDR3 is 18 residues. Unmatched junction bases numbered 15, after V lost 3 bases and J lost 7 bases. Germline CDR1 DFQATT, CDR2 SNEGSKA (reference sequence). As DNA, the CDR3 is TGCAGTGCTAGGTGGGGACTAGCGGGAGAGCGGGTAACGAATACGCAGTATTTT. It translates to CSARWGLAGERVTNTQYF.

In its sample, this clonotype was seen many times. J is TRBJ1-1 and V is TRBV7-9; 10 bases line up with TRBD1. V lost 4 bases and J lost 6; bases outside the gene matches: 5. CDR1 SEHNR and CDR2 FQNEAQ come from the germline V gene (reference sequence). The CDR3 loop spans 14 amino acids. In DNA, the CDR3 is TGTGCCAGCAGCTCCGGGACAGGGGCGGCTGAAGCTTTCTTT. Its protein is CASSSGTGAAEAFF.

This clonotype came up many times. CDR3 residues: CASSYYPPLHF. The CDR3 DNA reads TGTGCCAGCAGCTACTACCCACCCCTCCACTTT. The chain employs TRBV5-8 and TRBJ1-6; D ambiguous. V shed 3 bases and J shed 11 bases, with 6 bases lying between them. CDR3 length: 11 residues. CDR1 and CDR2 from the germline V gene are SGHTS and YDEGEE.

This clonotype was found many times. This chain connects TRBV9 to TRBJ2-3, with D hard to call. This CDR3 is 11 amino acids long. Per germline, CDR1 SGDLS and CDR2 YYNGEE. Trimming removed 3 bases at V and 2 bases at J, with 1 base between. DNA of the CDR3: TGTGCCAGCAGCGACACAGATACGCAGTATTTT. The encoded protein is CASSDTDTQYF.

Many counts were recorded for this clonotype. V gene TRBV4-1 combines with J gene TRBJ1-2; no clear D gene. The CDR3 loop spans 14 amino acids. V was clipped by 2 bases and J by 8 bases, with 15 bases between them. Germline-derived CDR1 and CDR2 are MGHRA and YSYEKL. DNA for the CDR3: TGCGCCAGCAGCCAACAAAACCCTTCAAGGGGCTACACCTTC. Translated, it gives CASSQQNPSRGYTF.

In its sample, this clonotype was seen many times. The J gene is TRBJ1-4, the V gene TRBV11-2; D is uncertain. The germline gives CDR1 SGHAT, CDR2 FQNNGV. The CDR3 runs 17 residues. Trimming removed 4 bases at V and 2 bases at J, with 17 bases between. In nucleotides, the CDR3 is TGTGCCAGCAGCTCTCGGACGATCCCTGGGACTAATGAAAAACTGTTTTTT. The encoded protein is CASSSRTIPGTNEKLFF.

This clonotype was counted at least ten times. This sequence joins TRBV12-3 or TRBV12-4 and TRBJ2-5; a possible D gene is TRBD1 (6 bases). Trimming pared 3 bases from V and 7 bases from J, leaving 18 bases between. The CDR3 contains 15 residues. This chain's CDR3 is CASSFGSPRGGTQYF. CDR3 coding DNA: TGTGCCAGCAGTTTTGGATCTCCCAGAGGGGGGACCCAGTACTTC.

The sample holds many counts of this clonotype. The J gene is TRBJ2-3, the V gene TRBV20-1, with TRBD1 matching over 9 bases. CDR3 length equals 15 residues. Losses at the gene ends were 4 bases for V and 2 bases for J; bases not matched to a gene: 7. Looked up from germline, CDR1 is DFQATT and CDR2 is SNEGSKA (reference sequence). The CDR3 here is CSATYRGRFTDTQYF. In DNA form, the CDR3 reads TGCAGTGCTACTTACAGGGGGCGATTCACAGATACGCAGTATTTT.

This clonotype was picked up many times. The CDR3 loop is CASSLYSGTNTGELFF. In nucleotides, the CDR3 is TGTGCCAGCAGCTTATACAGCGGAACGAACACCGGGGAGCTGTTTTTT. This chain links TRBV7-3 with TRBJ2-2, with D perhaps matching TRBD2 (5 bases). The CDR3 consists of 16 residues. The germline V gene encodes CDR1 SGHTA and CDR2 FQGTGA. The V and J ends lost 2 bases and 0 bases respectively, with 10 bases between them. Combining the CDR3 with reference TRBV7-3 and TRBJ2-2 gives the whole variable domain GAGVSQTPSNKVTEKGKYVELRCDPISGHTALYWYRQSLGQGPEFLIYFQGTGAADDSGLPNDRFFAVRPEGSVSTLKIQRTERGDSAVYLCASSLYSGTNTGELFFGEGSRLTVL.

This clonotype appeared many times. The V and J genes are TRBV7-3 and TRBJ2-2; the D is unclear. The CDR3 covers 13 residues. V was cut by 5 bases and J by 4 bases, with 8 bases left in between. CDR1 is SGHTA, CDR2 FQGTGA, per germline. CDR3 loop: CASSPKRTGELFF. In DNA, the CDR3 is TGTGCCAGCAGCCCTAAGCGCACCGGGGAGCTGTTTTTT. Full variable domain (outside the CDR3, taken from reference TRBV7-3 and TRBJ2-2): GAGVSQTPSNKVTEKGKYVELRCDPISGHTALYWYRQSLGQGPEFLIYFQGTGAADDSGLPNDRFFAVRPEGSVSTLKIQRTERGDSAVYLCASSPKRTGELFFGEGSRLTVL.

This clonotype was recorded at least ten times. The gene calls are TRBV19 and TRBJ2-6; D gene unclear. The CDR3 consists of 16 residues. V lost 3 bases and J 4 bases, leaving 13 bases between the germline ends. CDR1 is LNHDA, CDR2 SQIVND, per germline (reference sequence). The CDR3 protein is CASSMLITTGANVLTF. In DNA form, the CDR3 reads TGTGCCAGTAGTATGTTAATCACTACAGGGGCCAACGTCCTGACTTTC.

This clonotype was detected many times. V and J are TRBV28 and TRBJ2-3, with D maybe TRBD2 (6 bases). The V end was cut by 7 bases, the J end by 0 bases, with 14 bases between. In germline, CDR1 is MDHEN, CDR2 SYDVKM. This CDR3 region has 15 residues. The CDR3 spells CASITGGLSTDTQYF. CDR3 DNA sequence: TGTGCCAGCATCACCGGGGGTCTAAGCACAGATACGCAGTATTTT.